Below are 31 T cell receptor beta chains sequenced from a single sample in a study of T cell responses to AZD1222 COVID-19 vaccine. The table came from immunoSEQ multiplex PCR; TCRdb's copy has only in-frame clones and leaves some out. The sample holds about 190,000 clones, about 87% seen once. The sample consisted of peripheral blood, taken on day 0 of MenACWY control vaccination. All receptors come from an adult in good health.

The sample holds one count of this clone. This CDR3 reads CASTPTGGSGYTF. The CDR3 DNA is TGTGCCAGCACCCCAACAGGGGGTAGTGGCTACACCTTC. The chain combines TRBV9 with TRBJ1-2; 8 bases match TRBD1. With V trimmed by 6 bases and J by 7 bases, 8 bases remained unmatched. Germline lookup yields CDR1 SGDLS and CDR2 YYNGEE. The CDR3 loop spans 13 amino acids.

The table lists this clone with a count of one. This chain joins TRBV19 and TRBJ1-2, with 9 bases identical to TRBD1. CDR3 size: 17 residues. Germline lookup yields CDR1 LNHDA and CDR2 SQIVND (reference sequence). Trimming removed 5 bases from V and 2 bases from J; junction bases left unmatched: 12. Here the CDR3 DNA reads TGTGCCAGTAGTCCCTGGACAGGGGCTTACGTAAACTATGGCTACACCTTC. The encoded protein is CASSPWTGAYVNYGYTF.

The chain uses TRBV4-1 and TRBJ2-2; 14 nucleotides align to TRBD2. With V trimmed by 0 bases and J by 9 bases, 6 bases remained unmatched. This CDR3 has 17 residues. The germline V gene encodes CDR1 MGHRA and CDR2 YSYEKL. This CDR3 is CASSQEGLAGGPRELFF. The CDR3 DNA follows: TGCGCCAGCAGCCAAGAAGGACTAGCGGGGGGCCCGCGGGAGCTGTTTTTT.

The chain joins TRBV28 to TRBJ1-6, with D maybe TRBD1 (5 bases). There are 14 residues in the CDR3. V shed 4 bases and J shed 9 bases, with 13 bases lying between them. CDR1 and CDR2 from the germline V gene are MDHEN and SYDVKM. The DNA of the CDR3 is TGTGCCAGCAGTTCACCGGGACTCTCTTCACCCCTCCACTTT. Protein sequence: CASSSPGLSSPLHF. Looking up the rest from reference TRBV28 and TRBJ1-6 gives the full variable domain: DVKVTQSSRYLVKRTGEKVFLECVQDMDHENMFWYRQDPGLGLRLIYFSYDVKMKEKGDIPEGYSVSREKKERFSLILESASTNQTSMYLCASSSPGLSSPLHFGNGTRLTVT.

In this sample, this clone turned up once. This chain connects TRBV13 to TRBJ2-4; TRBD2 is a possible D gene (6 bases). CDR1 and CDR2 from the germline V gene are PRHDT and FYEKMQ (reference sequence). There are 16 residues in the CDR3. Between the trimmed V and J ends, which lost 5 bases and 0 bases, there was a span of 14 bases. CDR3 sequence: CASSLGLELAKNIQYF. CDR3 sequence (DNA): TGTGCCAGCAGCCTGGGACTGGAACTAGCCAAAAACATTCAGTACTTC.

The chain is built from TRBV7-8 and TRBJ1-1; weak D call: TRBD1 (5 bases). The V gene lost 1 base and the J gene lost 9 bases, with 9 bases spanning the gap. Germline CDR1 is SGHVS and CDR2 is FQNEAQ. The CDR3 extends over 12 amino acids. The chain's CDR3 is CASSLGDRKAFF. The CDR3, as DNA: TGTGCCAGCAGCTTAGGAGACAGAAAAGCTTTCTTT.

The rearrangement uses TRBV12-3 or TRBV12-4 and TRBJ2-5; D possibly uses TRBD1 or TRBD2 (5 bases each). V lost 3 bases, J lost 4 bases, and 6 bases lay in between. This CDR3 spans 12 amino acids. The CDR3 coding sequence is TGTGCCAGCAGTTTGAGGGGAGAGACCCAGTACTTC. The encoded protein is CASSLRGETQYF.

The V call is TRBV6-1, the J call TRBJ1-6, with unresolved D. This CDR3 comprises 16 residues. V was cut by 2 bases and J by 0 bases, with 8 bases left in between. Germline CDR1 reads MNHNS; CDR2 reads SASEGT. The CDR3 here is CASSELSGSYNSPLHF. For the CDR3, the DNA is TGTGCCAGCAGTGAATTGTCCGGCTCCTATAATTCACCCCTCCACTTT.

The J gene is TRBJ1-4, the V gene TRBV4-1, with a tentative D call TRBD1 (6 bases). This CDR3 spans 16 amino acids. Germline CDR1 MGHRA, CDR2 YSYEKL. Trimming took off 1 base at V and 9 bases at J, with 18 bases between the two ends. The CDR3 sequence is CASSQGARDTSKKLFF. CDR3 DNA: TGCGCCAGCAGCCAAGGGGCCCGGGACACGAGTAAAAAACTGTTTTTT.

V and J are TRBV4-3 and TRBJ1-2, with D possibly matching TRBD1 (5 bases). The CDR3 sequence is 15 residues long. Trimming cost V 3 bases and J 3 bases, with 14 bases left between them. The V gene's germline CDR1 is LGHNA and CDR2 YSLEER. The CDR3 spells CASSHDRDGDYGYTF. For the CDR3, the DNA is TGCGCCAGCAGCCATGACCGGGACGGAGACTATGGCTACACCTTC.

The rearrangement uses TRBV28 and TRBJ2-6; the D is unclear. CDR3 length equals 13 residues. With 4 bases removed from V and 4 bases from J, the gap between germline ends came to 5 bases. Germline V gives CDR1 MDHEN, CDR2 SYDVKM. For the CDR3, the DNA is TGTGCCAGCAGTTCCTACGGGGCCAACGTCCTGACTTTC. Protein sequence: CASSSYGANVLTF. Filled out from reference TRBV28 and TRBJ2-6, the complete variable domain reads DVKVTQSSRYLVKRTGEKVFLECVQDMDHENMFWYRQDPGLGLRLIYFSYDVKMKEKGDIPEGYSVSREKKERFSLILESASTNQTSMYLCASSSYGANVLTFGAGSRLTVL.

This chain joins TRBV2 and TRBJ1-1; 8 positions agree with TRBD1. The CDR3 covers 15 residues. Losses at the gene ends were 3 bases for V and 1 base for J; bases not matched to a gene: 4. Per the germline V gene, CDR1 is SNHLY and CDR2 is FYNNEI. In nucleotides, the CDR3 is TGTGCCAGCAGTGATAGGGGGACAGGGAACACTGAAGCTTTCTTT. Encoded protein: CASSDRGTGNTEAFF.

The chain uses TRBV9 and TRBJ1-2; TRBD1 is a possible D gene (6 bases). CDR1 and CDR2 (germline): SGDLS, YYNGEE. The CDR3 sequence is 16 residues long. Trimming pared 3 bases from V and 5 bases from J, leaving 20 bases between. CDR3 sequence: CASSGGRPGGRYGYTF. The DNA for the CDR3 is TGTGCCAGCAGCGGAGGGAGGCCCGGGGGCCGGTATGGCTACACCTTC.

The chain employs TRBV27 and TRBJ2-1, with D possibly called TRBD1 or TRBD2 (5 bases each). The germline gives CDR1 MNHEY, CDR2 SMNVEV (reference sequence). CDR3 length: 16 residues. The V end lost 2 bases, the J end lost 6 bases, and 17 bases lay between the germline ends. CDR3 protein: CASSLRPGVRGNEQFF. The CDR3 DNA follows: TGTGCCAGCAGTTTACGGCCAGGAGTGAGGGGCAATGAGCAGTTCTTC.

This clone was seen just once. The chain combines TRBV5-4 with TRBJ2-1; 9 bases map to TRBD1. The CDR3 length is 14 residues. The junction had 1 base not matched to a gene; V was cut back by 1 base and J by 5 bases. Germline V gene lookup returns CDR1 SGHNT and CDR2 YYREEE (reference sequence). CDR3 loop: CASSLTGGDNEQFF. In DNA, the CDR3 is TGTGCCAGCAGCTTGACAGGGGGCGACAATGAGCAGTTCTTC.

The V and J genes are TRBV7-2 and TRBJ1-2; 8 nucleotides agree with TRBD1. Germline V CDR1 and CDR2: SGHTA, FQGNSA. The CDR3 totals 14 residues. V lost 0 bases to trimming and J lost 7 bases; unmatched junction nucleotides: 4. CDR3 region: CASSLAAGGGGYTF. CDR3 DNA: TGTGCCAGCAGCTTAGCAGCAGGGGGCGGTGGCTACACCTTC.

The chain employs TRBV3-1 (or the pseudogene TRBV3-2) and TRBJ2-1, with a tentative D call TRBD1 (6 bases). The CDR3 contains 17 residues. CDR1 and CDR2 from the germline V gene are LGHDT and YNNKEL (reference sequence). V gave up 4 bases and J gave up 7 bases, with 23 bases separating them. CDR3 sequence reads: CASSRAAGGLRGNEQFF. DNA for the CDR3: TGTGCCAGCAGCCGCGCCGCTGGGGGCCTGAGGGGGAATGAGCAGTTCTTC.

This chain joins TRBV7-9 and TRBJ2-6; 10 bases agree with TRBD1. The length of the CDR3 is 18 residues. V lost 5 bases to trimming and J lost 1 base; unmatched junction nucleotides: 8. Per the germline V gene, CDR1 is SEHNR and CDR2 is FQNEAQ (reference sequence). CDR3 protein: CASSESRDRGSGANVLTF. The CDR3 DNA is TGTGCCAGCAGCGAAAGCCGGGACAGGGGTTCTGGGGCCAACGTCCTGACTTTC.

A remark on this clone: The same CDR3 is also encoded by other DNA sequences in this sample. The chain joins TRBV20-1 to TRBJ1-5; D gene unclear. Germline CDR1 reads DFQATT; CDR2 reads SNEGSKA (reference sequence). The CDR3 spans 10 residues. Trimming stripped 5 bases from V and 2 bases from J, with 1 base between. CDR3 nucleotide sequence: TGCAGTGCTGGCAATCAGCCCCAGCATTTT. This gives the protein CSAGNQPQHF.

This chain connects TRBV5-1 to TRBJ2-7; 10 bases map to TRBD1. The J segment lost 6 bases and the V segment lost 1 base, leaving 4 bases of the junction unmatched. The CDR3 runs to 14 residues. Germline CDR1 is SGHRS and CDR2 is YFSETQ. As DNA, the CDR3 is TGCGCCAGCAGCTTGACCGGACAGGGGGGCGAGCAGTACTTC. Protein: CASSLTGQGGEQYF. Based on the CDR3 plus reference TRBV5-1 and TRBJ2-7, the full variable domain is KAGVTQTPRYLIKTRGQQVTLSCSPISGHRSVSWYQQTPGQGLQFLFEYFSETQRNKGNFPGRFSGRQFSNSRSEMNVSTLELGDSALYLCASSLTGQGGEQYFGPGTRLTVT.

The chain uses TRBV4-3 and TRBJ1-2; possible D gene TRBD1, 6 bases. CDR3 length: 14 amino acids. Trimming stripped 0 bases from V and 6 bases from J, with 11 bases between. Germline V lookup: CDR1 LGHNA, CDR2 YSLEER. CDR3 loop: CASSQDGYRDGYTF. CDR3 sequence (DNA): TGCGCCAGCAGCCAAGACGGCTACAGGGATGGCTACACCTTC.

The gene calls are TRBV7-9 and TRBJ2-7, with a tentative D call TRBD2 (6 bases). Between the trimmed V and J ends, which lost 5 bases and 0 bases, there was a span of 17 bases. In germline, CDR1 is SEHNR, CDR2 FQNEAQ (reference sequence). There are 16 residues in the CDR3. The CDR3 DNA is TGTGCCAGCAGCCACCCCGGGGGAAGCGGCTCCTACGAGCAGTACTTC. Protein: CASSHPGGSGSYEQYF.

As to this clone: A read error may produce the germline difference seen at one junction end. The rearrangement joins TRBV7-3 to TRBJ2-1, with TRBD2 identical over 8 bases. Germline assignment: CDR1 SGHTA and CDR2 FQGTGA. The CDR3 contains 15 residues. This CDR3 reads CASSVTSGNHNEQFF. The CDR3 bases are TGTGCCAGCAGCGTAACTAGCGGCAACCACAATGAGCAGTTCTTC. The complete variable domain, with remaining parts taken from reference TRBV7-3 and TRBJ2-1, reads GAGVSQTPSNKVTEKGKYVELRCDPISGHTALYWYRQSLGQGPEFLIYFQGTGAADDSGLPNDRFFAVRPEGSVSTLKIQRTERGDSAVYLCASSVTSGNHNEQFFGPGTRLTVL.

The V gene is TRBV4-1, the J gene TRBJ1-2; possibly TRBD1 for D (5 bases). The CDR3 loop spans 17 amino acids. The V gene's germline CDR1 is MGHRA and CDR2 YSYEKL. The V end was cut by 4 bases, the J end by 3 bases, with 21 bases between. CDR3 bases: TGCGCCAGCAGCCTCCTAACCTCGGGGAGGGGCTACTATGGCTACACCTTC. It codes for CASSLLTSGRGYYGYTF.

This chain connects TRBV5-4 to TRBJ1-2; D may be TRBD1 (6 bases). CDR1 and CDR2 (germline): SGHNT, YYREEE (reference sequence). With 2 bases removed from V and 7 bases from J, the gap between germline ends came to 12 bases. The CDR3 contains 13 residues. The CDR3 sequence is CASSLGQGSGYTF. CDR3 DNA: TGTGCCAGCAGCTTAGGGCAGGGGTCTGGCTACACCTTC.

A single count supports this clone. This chain uses TRBV7-6 with TRBJ2-3; TRBD1 might be the D (5 bases). Trimming left V 1 base short and J 1 base short, with 12 bases between. The germline V gene has CDR1 SGHVS and CDR2 FNYEAQ. The CDR3 has 16 residues. CDR3 region: CASSLVLGEGTDTQYF. CDR3 coding DNA: TGTGCCAGCAGCTTAGTTCTAGGGGAAGGCACAGATACGCAGTATTTT.

This chain links TRBV3-1 (or the pseudogene TRBV3-2) with TRBJ2-1; D gene ambiguous. Germline assignment: CDR1 LGHDT and CDR2 YNNKEL (reference sequence). Trimming took 2 bases from V and 7 from J, leaving 6 bases between them. This CDR3 contains 12 residues. The DNA of the CDR3 is TGTGCCAGCAGCCAATTGGGGAATGAGCAGTTCTTC. As protein: CASSQLGNEQFF.

The gene calls are TRBV5-4 and TRBJ2-7; 7 nucleotides align to TRBD1. This CDR3 spans 15 amino acids. Germline values: CDR1 SGHNT, CDR2 YYREEE (reference sequence). V shed 3 bases, J shed 4 bases, and the junction held 10 bases outside the gene matches. In nucleotides, the CDR3 is TGTGCCAGCAGCTCGAGGAAGACAGGGTCGTACGAGCAGTACTTC. This translates into CASSSRKTGSYEQYF. The full variable domain, in which reference TRBV5-4 and TRBJ2-7 provide the parts outside the CDR3, is ETGVTQSPTHLIKTRGQQVTLRCSSQSGHNTVSWYQQALGQGPQFIFQYYREEENGRGNFPPRFSGLQFPNYSSELNVNALELDDSALYLCASSSRKTGSYEQYFGPGTRLTVT.

V gene TRBV27 combines with J gene TRBJ1-2; D remains unclear. This CDR3 region has 15 residues. V was cut by 5 bases and J by 3 bases, with 16 bases left in between. Germline values: CDR1 MNHEY, CDR2 SMNVEV (reference sequence). In DNA form, the CDR3 reads TGTGCCAGCAGTCTCCGGGAGCCGGACTACTATGGCTACACCTTC. It encodes CASSLREPDYYGYTF.

This chain connects TRBV19 to TRBJ1-4; D gene uncertain. Germline assignment: CDR1 LNHDA and CDR2 SQIVND (reference sequence). There are 13 residues in the CDR3. Trimming left V 6 bases short and J 8 bases short, with 13 bases between. The CDR3 loop is CASRDRAGEKLFF. DNA for the CDR3: TGTGCCAGTAGGGACCGCGCCGGGGAAAAACTGTTTTTT.

The V gene is TRBV5-5, the J gene TRBJ2-2, with 10 bases lining up with TRBD2. V was pared by 2 bases and J by 8 bases, with 9 bases of the junction left unmatched. The CDR3 contains 16 residues. CDR1 and CDR2 from the germline V gene are SGHKS and YYEKEE (reference sequence). This CDR3 is CASSFALAGAGGELFF. CDR3 DNA sequence: TGTGCCAGCAGCTTCGCGCTAGCGGGAGCGGGGGGGGAGCTGTTTTTT. The full variable domain, with the rest looked up from reference TRBV5-5 and TRBJ2-2, is DAGVTQSPTHLIKTRGQQVTLRCSPISGHKSVSWYQQVLGQGPQFIFQYYEKEERGRGNFPDRFSARQFPNYSSELNVNALLLGDSALYLCASSFALAGAGGELFFGEGSRLTVL.